These 14 T cell receptor beta chains originate from one sample sequenced in a study of CD8 T cells in Susac syndrome. It was with random hexamers that 0.5 to 1 ug RNA was reverse transcribed. TCRdb analysed the immunoSEQ multiplex PCR reads with MiXCR anew, one entry per CDR3 protein. The top ten clones hold roughly 0.24% of a sample with about 85,000 distinct CDR3 sequences, 90% to 95% of them seen once. The specimen was CD8+ T cells from PBMCs. The receptors come from a human donor in good health.

The V gene is TRBV11-2, the J gene TRBJ1-5; 8 nucleotides agree with TRBD1. The ends lost 8 bases at V and 5 bases at J; junction bases unmatched: 8. Germline V gene lookup returns CDR1 SGHAT and CDR2 FQNNGV. This CDR3 is 14 amino acids long. The CDR3 here is CASSPGGEYQPQHF. The CDR3 region has the DNA TGTGCCAGCTCCCCAGGGGGCGAGTATCAGCCCCAGCATTTT.

The gene calls are TRBV29-1 and TRBJ2-2; 7 nucleotides line up with TRBD1. Trimming took 5 bases from V and 3 from J; bases not matched to a gene: 6. This CDR3 has 14 residues. The germline V gene encodes CDR1 SQVTM and CDR2 ANQGSEA. CDR3 loop: CSVTGDPDTGELFF. The CDR3 bases are TGCAGCGTTACAGGGGACCCGGACACCGGGGAGCTGTTTTTT.

The rearrangement uses TRBV25-1 and TRBJ2-7; weak D call: TRBD1 (5 bases). Germline V CDR1 and CDR2: MGHDK, SYGVNS. The length of the CDR3 is 16 residues. The V end was cut by 2 bases, the J end by 2 bases, with 16 bases between. CDR3 coding DNA: TGTGCCAGCAGTGAAGGACACAAGGGGTTCGCCTACGAGCAGTACTTC. It specifies CASSEGHKGFAYEQYF.

The genes are TRBV6-5 and TRBJ2-2, with 7 bases lining up with TRBD2. This CDR3 has 19 amino acids. Germline V gives CDR1 MNHEY, CDR2 SVGAGI. V gave up 0 bases and J gave up 0 bases; unmatched junction bases: 10. The CDR3 bases are TGTGCCAGCAGTTACTCGTCTCCTAGCGGCGACGCGAACACCGGGGAGCTGTTTTTT. This encodes CASSYSSPSGDANTGELFF.

This chain uses TRBV15 with TRBJ2-1; 11 positions agree with TRBD2. Germline values: CDR1 LNHNV, CDR2 YYDKDF (reference sequence). V shed 3 bases, J shed 8 bases, and the junction held 9 bases outside the gene matches. The CDR3 totals 16 residues. CDR3 sequence: CATSSHRRSGRDEQFF. Written as DNA, the CDR3 is TGTGCCACCAGCAGCCACCGACGTAGCGGGAGGGATGAGCAGTTCTTC.

The chain recombines TRBV15 with TRBJ1-2; 10 bases line up with TRBD1. Germline CDR1 is LNHNV and CDR2 is YYDKDF (reference sequence). The CDR3 totals 14 residues. V lost 4 bases and J lost 4; bases outside the gene matches: 3. CDR3 coding DNA: TGTGCCACCAGCACCGGGACAGGGGCCTATGGCTACACCTTC. This translates into CATSTGTGAYGYTF.

The V gene is TRBV7-9, the J gene TRBJ1-4; a weak D match, TRBD1 (6 bases). The germline V and J ends were trimmed by 10 bases and 8 bases, with 14 bases remaining between them. Germline V gene sequence: CDR1 SEHNR, CDR2 FQNEAQ (reference sequence). There are 12 residues in the CDR3. DNA of the CDR3: TGTGCCATCAACAGGGTCGACGAAAAACTGTTTTTT. It translates to CAINRVDEKLFF.

A note on this clonotype: One end of the junction fails to match germline, which may point to a read error. The V gene is TRBV6-5, the J gene TRBJ2-5, with 11 bases matching TRBD1. Germline CDR1 MNHEY, CDR2 SVGAGI. CDR3 length: 16 residues. The CDR3 region is CASSHSGQGGGETQYF. In nucleotides, the CDR3 is TGTGCCAGCAGTCACTCGGGACAGGGGGGAGGCGAGACCCAGTACTTC.

The genes are TRBV20-1 and TRBJ2-1; 12 bases agree with TRBD2. J was trimmed by 5 bases and V by 6 bases; bases with no gene match: 20. CDR3 length equals 19 residues. CDR1 is DFQATT, CDR2 SNEGSKA, per germline (reference sequence). The CDR3 sequence is CSAFSTHGTSGLRNNEQFF. In nucleotides, the CDR3 is TGCAGTGCCTTTTCCACGCACGGGACTAGCGGGTTACGGAACAATGAGCAGTTCTTC.

The V gene is TRBV3-1, the J gene TRBJ2-1; 14 bases are a match to TRBD2. J was trimmed by 7 bases and V by 0 bases; bases with no gene match: 5. Germline V CDR1 and CDR2: LGHDT, YNNKEL (reference sequence). The CDR3 is 17 amino acids. CDR3: CASSQEWTSGRLNEQFF. The DNA for the CDR3 is TGTGCCAGCAGCCAAGAATGGACTAGCGGGAGGTTAAATGAGCAGTTCTTC.

This clonotype was detected only once. This chain uses TRBV12-3 or TRBV12-4 with TRBJ1-4; D unclear. The CDR3 length is 13 residues. V gave up 5 bases and J gave up 8 bases, with 12 bases separating them. Written as DNA, the CDR3 is TGTGCCAGCAGTCAACCTACGGGGGAAAAACTGTTTTTT. This encodes CASSQPTGEKLFF.

The gene calls are TRBV4-1 and TRBJ2-3; D unclear. Germline V gene sequence: CDR1 MGHRA, CDR2 YSYEKL. V lost 10 bases and J lost 0, with 5 bases in between. This CDR3 has 11 residues. The CDR3 loop reads CATRSTDTQYF. The CDR3 DNA reads TGCGCCACGCGGAGCACAGATACGCAGTATTTT.

This chain uses TRBV20-1 with TRBJ2-7, with 8 positions matching TRBD2. The CDR3 spans 14 residues. J gave up 1 base and V 3 bases, and 5 bases lay outside the gene matches. Germline V lookup: CDR1 DFQATT, CDR2 SNEGSKA (reference sequence). The CDR3 here is CSASFGRVSYEQYV. CDR3 DNA sequence: TGCAGTGCTAGTTTCGGGAGGGTGTCCTACGAGCAGTACGTC.

The rearrangement joins TRBV19 to TRBJ2-1; TRBD2 might be the D (5 bases). Germline V gene sequence: CDR1 LNHDA, CDR2 SQIVND (reference sequence). The CDR3 sequence is 17 residues long. V was clipped by 5 bases and J by 2 bases, with 19 bases between them. This chain's CDR3 is CASSPHPPSSTYNEQFF. CDR3 nucleotide sequence: TGTGCCAGTAGTCCCCACCCCCCCTCTAGCACCTACAATGAGCAGTTCTTC.